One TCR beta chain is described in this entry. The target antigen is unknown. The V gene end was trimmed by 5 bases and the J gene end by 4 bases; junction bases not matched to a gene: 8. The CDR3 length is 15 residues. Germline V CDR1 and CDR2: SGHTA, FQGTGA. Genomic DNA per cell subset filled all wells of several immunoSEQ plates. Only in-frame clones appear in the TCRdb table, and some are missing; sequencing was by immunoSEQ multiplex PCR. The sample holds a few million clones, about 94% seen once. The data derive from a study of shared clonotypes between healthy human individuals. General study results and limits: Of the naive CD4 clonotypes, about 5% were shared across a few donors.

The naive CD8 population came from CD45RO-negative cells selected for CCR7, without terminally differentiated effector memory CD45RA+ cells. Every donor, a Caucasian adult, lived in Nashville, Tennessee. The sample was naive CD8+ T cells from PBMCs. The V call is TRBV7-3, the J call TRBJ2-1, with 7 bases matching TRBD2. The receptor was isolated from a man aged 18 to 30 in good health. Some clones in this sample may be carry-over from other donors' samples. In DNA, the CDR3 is TGTGCCAGCAGCCCAATAGCGGGCCCATACAATGAGCAGTTCTTC. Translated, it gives CASSPIAGPYNEQFF.